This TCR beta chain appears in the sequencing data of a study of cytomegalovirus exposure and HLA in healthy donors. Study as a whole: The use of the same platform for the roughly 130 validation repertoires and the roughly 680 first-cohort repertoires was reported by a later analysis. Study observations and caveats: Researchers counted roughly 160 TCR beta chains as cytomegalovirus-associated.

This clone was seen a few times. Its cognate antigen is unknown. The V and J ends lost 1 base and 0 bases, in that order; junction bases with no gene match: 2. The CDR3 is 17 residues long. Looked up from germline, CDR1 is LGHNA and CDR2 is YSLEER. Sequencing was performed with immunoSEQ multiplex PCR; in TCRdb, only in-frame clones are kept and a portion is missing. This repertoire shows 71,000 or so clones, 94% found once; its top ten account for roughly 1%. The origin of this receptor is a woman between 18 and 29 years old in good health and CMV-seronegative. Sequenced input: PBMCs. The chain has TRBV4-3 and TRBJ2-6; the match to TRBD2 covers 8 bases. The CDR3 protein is CASSQGTSSSGANVLTF. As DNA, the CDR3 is TGCGCCAGCAGCCAAGGGACTAGCAGCTCTGGGGCCAACGTCCTGACTTTC.